These T cell receptor beta chains were read from a single sample in a study of PD-1 blockade in classical Hodgkin lymphoma. Produced via immunoSEQ multiplex PCR; TCRdb's table is partial and in-frame only. Among around 66,000 clones listed, around 75% were seen once. The sequencing here drew on peripheral blood mononuclear cells (PBMCs), taken before the second cycle of nivolumab. Receptors were obtained from a human donor with classical Hodgkin lymphoma. Each CDR3 is given with its conserved first and last residue. A D gene is named only where the DNA matches it firmly. Not all rows give a size; the values are once, few, many and, for expanded clones, a class.

>TRBV7-9|-|TRBJ1-1|TRBD1
CASSLGGVLAEAFF
TGTGCCAGCAGCCTAGGGGGCGTATTGGCTGAAGCTTTCTTT
>TRBV7-9|few|TRBJ2-3|-
CASSAGHDTDTQYF
TGTGCCAGCAGCGCCGGACACGACACAGATACGCAGTATTTT
>TRBV9|-|TRBJ2-3|-
CASSEGGLFTDTQYF
TGTGCCAGCAGCGAGGGGGGCCTATTCACAGATACGCAGTATTTT
>TRBV4-2|-|TRBJ1-6|-
CASSQDVGAPLHF
TGTGCCAGCAGCCAAGATGTCGGAGCACCCCTCCACTTT
>TRBV2|-|TRBJ2-7|-
CASRLDRTPTYEQYF
TGTGCCAGCAGACTTGACAGGACCCCCACCTACGAGCAGTACTTC
>TRBV7-9|once|TRBJ2-6|-
CASSRRWSPGFSGANVLTF
TGTGCCAGCAGCCGAAGGTGGTCTCCCGGTTTTTCTGGGGCCAACGTCCTGACTTTC
>TRBV5-1|-|TRBJ1-1|-
CASSLEGIATEAFF
TGCGCCAGCAGCTTGGAAGGGATAGCCACTGAAGCTTTCTTT
>TRBV7-9|-|TRBJ2-3|TRBD2
CASSFLAGGLTDTQYF
TGTGCCAGCAGCTTCCTAGCGGGGGGGCTTACAGATACGCAGTATTTT
>TRBV5-5|-|TRBJ1-2|TRBD1
CASSLGDRVNYGYTF
TGTGCCAGCAGCTTGGGGGACAGGGTCAACTATGGCTACACCTTC
>TRBV11-3|-|TRBJ1-1|-
CASSLRGSMNTEAFF
TGTGCCAGCAGCTTAAGAGGGTCCATGAACACTGAAGCTTTCTTT
>TRBV7-9|-|TRBJ1-1|-
CASSSPIPGQKEAFF
TGTGCCAGCAGCTCACCTATTCCGGGACAAAAAGAAGCTTTCTTT
>TRBV29-1|-|TRBJ1-1|-
CSVERLENTEAFF
TGCAGCGTTGAACGTTTAGAGAACACTGAAGCTTTCTTT
>TRBV14|-|TRBJ1-1|TRBD1
CASSLGQANTEAFF
TGTGCCAGCAGCCTGGGACAGGCGAACACTGAAGCTTTCTTT
>TRBV10-3|-|TRBJ1-2|-
CAISEGQQNYGYTF
TGTGCCATCAGTGAGGGACAGCAGAACTATGGCTACACCTTC
>TRBV5-1|-|TRBJ1-1|TRBD1
CASSLGQGSYAEAFF
TGCGCCAGCAGCTTAGGACAGGGAAGTTACGCTGAAGCTTTCTTT
>TRBV7-6|-|TRBJ1-2|TRBD1
CASSVSGTGTGYTF
TGTGCCAGCAGCGTATCCGGGACAGGGACCGGCTACACCTTC
>TRBV5-6|-|TRBJ2-3|-
CASSWGVGAGADTQYF
TGTGCCAGCAGCTGGGGGGTAGGGGCTGGGGCAGATACGCAGTATTTT
>TRBV19|few|TRBJ2-1|-
CASSIAPLYNEQFF
TGTGCCAGTAGTATAGCGCCTTTATACAATGAGCAGTTCTTC
>TRBV23-1|-|TRBJ1-5|-
CASSQNLRADDQPQHF
TGCGCCAGCAGTCAAAATCTTCGGGCAGATGATCAGCCCCAGCATTTT
>TRBV5-6|-|TRBJ1-5|TRBD1
CASSEGGSYQPQHF
TGTGCCAGCAGCGAAGGGGGCAGTTATCAGCCCCAGCATTTT
>TRBV5-1|-|TRBJ2-7|-
CASSFGNTGSFEQYF
TGCGCCAGCAGCTTTGGGAACACAGGGAGCTTCGAGCAGTACTTC
>TRBV4-2|once|TRBJ1-1|-
CASSQESIPPMNTEAFF
TGTGCCAGCAGCCAAGAGAGTATTCCCCCCATGAACACTGAAGCTTTCTTT
>TRBV19|few|TRBJ2-4|TRBD1
CASSIEGQGLAKNIQYF
TGTGCCAGTAGTATAGAAGGACAGGGTTTAGCCAAAAACATTCAGTACTTC
>TRBV5-1|-|TRBJ2-7|TRBD2
CASSTGLAPYEQYF
TGCGCCAGCAGCACCGGACTAGCTCCTTACGAGCAGTACTTC
>TRBV6-1|-|TRBJ2-1|-
CASRGPYNEQFF
TGTGCCAGCAGAGGTCCCTACAATGAGCAGTTCTTC
>TRBV27|few|TRBJ1-6|-
CASSFQGLFSPLHF
TGTGCCAGCAGCTTTCAAGGGTTATTTTCACCCCTCCACTTT
>TRBV28|-|TRBJ1-1|TRBD1
CASSSLTRDRGLTEAFF
TGTGCCAGCAGTTCACTAACCCGTGACAGGGGGCTCACTGAAGCTTTCTTT
>TRBV4-2|-|TRBJ1-1|-
CASSLPDSMNTEAFF
TGTGCCAGCAGCTTACCGGACAGCATGAACACTGAAGCTTTCTTT
>TRBV18|few|TRBJ1-6|TRBD1
CASSPGTGDNSPLHF
TGTGCCAGCTCACCAGGGACAGGGGATAATTCACCCCTCCACTTT
>TRBV9|-|TRBJ2-1|TRBD1
CASSDGTGGSNEQFF
TGTGCCAGCAGCGATGGGACAGGGGGGAGCAATGAGCAGTTCTTC
>TRBV25-1|-|TRBJ1-2|-
CASSESGLTNYGYTF
TGTGCCAGCAGTGAAAGTGGACTTACAAACTATGGCTACACCTTC
>TRBV7-2|-|TRBJ2-5|-
CASSLGLGPFQQETQYF
TGTGCCAGCAGCTTAGGTCTAGGGCCTTTCCAGCAAGAGACCCAGTACTTC
>TRBV2|-|TRBJ2-7|-
CASIADGSYEQYF
TGTGCCAGCATTGCCGATGGCTCCTACGAGCAGTACTTC
>TRBV11-2|-|TRBJ2-7|TRBD1
CASSLGTGLEQYF
TGTGCCAGCAGCCTGGGGACAGGTTTGGAGCAGTACTTC
>TRBV7-3|-|TRBJ1-2|-
CASSPGTSLTYGYTF
TGTGCCAGCAGCCCTGGGACGAGTCTAACATATGGCTACACCTTC
>TRBV6-6|-|TRBJ1-2|-
CASNYGYTF
TGTGCCAGCAACTATGGCTACACCTTC
>TRBV9|-|TRBJ1-1|-
CASSVEHLGHEAFF
TGTGCCAGCAGCGTAGAGCATCTGGGACACGAAGCTTTCTTT
>TRBV29-1|few|TRBJ2-7|-
CSVEVLPGRTRREQYF
TGCAGCGTTGAAGTCTTACCGGGACGGACTCGGCGGGAGCAGTACTTC
>TRBV9|-|TRBJ1-1|-
CASSVEGSRNTEAFF
TGTGCCAGCAGCGTAGAAGGGTCCAGAAACACTGAAGCTTTCTTT
>TRBV14|-|TRBJ2-1|TRBD2
CASSLISGSYYNEQFF
TGTGCCAGCAGCCTCATTAGCGGGTCCTACTACAATGAGCAGTTCTTC
>TRBV5-1|-|TRBJ2-5|TRBD1
CASSTGTGVQETQYF
TGCGCCAGCAGCACGGGGACAGGGGTCCAAGAGACCCAGTACTTC
>TRBV7-6|-|TRBJ1-1|TRBD1
CASSLKGRSGTGAKLAFF
TGTGCCAGCAGCTTAAAGGGCAGATCCGGGACAGGGGCGAAGTTGGCTTTCTTT
>TRBV9|-|TRBJ2-3|-
CASSVSRATDTQYF
TGTGCCAGCAGCGTATCCAGGGCAACAGATACGCAGTATTTT
>TRBV18|-|TRBJ1-1|-
CASSPPLEGQTFLNTEAFF
TGTGCCAGCTCACCACCGCTCGAGGGACAAACTTTCTTGAACACTGAAGCTTTCTTT
>TRBV9|once|TRBJ1-1|-
CASSGRQDLNTEAFF
TGTGCCAGCAGCGGACGGCAGGACCTGAACACTGAAGCTTTCTTT
>TRBV30|-|TRBJ2-7|-
CAWTPNAGEQYF
TGTGCCTGGACCCCCAATGCCGGCGAGCAGTACTTC
>TRBV7-6|-|TRBJ2-2|TRBD2
CASFPGTSGQTGELFF
TGTGCCAGCTTTCCCGGGACTAGCGGTCAGACCGGGGAGCTGTTTTTT
>TRBV5-1|-|TRBJ1-1|-
CASSFGRTDTTEAFF
TGCGCCAGCAGCTTCGGGAGAACCGATACCACTGAAGCTTTCTTT
>TRBV5-1|-|TRBJ2-1|TRBD2
CASSLSGEFYNEQFF
TGCGCCAGCAGCCTTAGCGGGGAGTTCTACAATGAGCAGTTCTTC
>TRBV7-6|once|TRBJ2-7|-
CASSLKAGAYEQYF
TGTGCCAGCAGCTTAAAAGCCGGTGCCTACGAGCAGTACTTC
>TRBV9|few|TRBJ2-1|TRBD2
CASSVGTSVHNEQFF
TGTGCCAGCAGCGTGGGGACTAGCGTGCACAATGAGCAGTTCTTC
>TRBV29-1|-|TRBJ1-2|-
CSVEQGYGYTF
TGCAGCGTTGAACAGGGGTATGGCTACACCTTC